This T cell receptor beta chain was sequenced during a study of vaccination and CD4 T cells after COVID-19. About the research overall: Six men and four women formed the convalescents, two being Hispanic. Some control cultures received a CEFX pool, which served as the positive control. Others received an HIV-1 Nef pool or no peptide.

Points on this clonotype: Its matching antigen is unknown.

Treatment indicated: roughly 11-day PBMC culture with coronavirus spike peptide pools or control peptides (ViraFEST assay). Trimming removed 3 bases from V and 0 bases from J, with 17 bases in between. The CDR3 is made up of 18 amino acids. Germline V gene lookup returns CDR1 SGHAT and CDR2 FQNNGV. Cultured CD4+ T cell DNA underwent sequencing with the Oncomine TCR Beta short-read assay. Investigators obtained genomic DNA by extraction from cultured CD4+ T cells. TCRdb re-analysed the PCR reads in MiXCR, keeping a single row per CDR3 protein. The table has 8,500 to 10,000 distinct CDR3 sequences, 55% to 75% seen once.

The receptor's source is a human donor who had recovered from COVID-19. The chain combines TRBV11-2 with TRBJ2-2; the D gene could be TRBD1 or TRBD2 (5 bases each). The sequenced material came from CD4+ T cells from blood, cultured in vitro. The CDR3 reads CASSLRGPSSSNTGELFF. Written as DNA, the CDR3 is TGTGCCAGCAGCTTGAGGGGACCGAGCAGCTCGAACACCGGGGAGCTGTTTTTT.